This T cell receptor beta chain stems from a study of blood T cell repertoires in COVID-19. In the original workflow: Amplified reference gene primers provided the basis for estimating nucleated cell counts. Clones were read by immunoSEQ multiplex PCR, and TCRdb kept only the in-frame ones, dropping some. Clone size and V and J calls were adopted from that table, with D and trimming inferred from the DNA. There are 84,000 or so clones in the sample; 70% to 85% occur only once, and around 11% lies in the top ten. Only a few counts were recorded for this clone. Germline CDR1 MDHEN, CDR2 SYDVKM. CDR3 size: 15 residues. Trimming stripped 2 bases from V and 2 bases from J, with 12 bases between.

This receptor was taken from a man in his 70s with acute or convalescent COVID-19. V and J are TRBV28 and TRBJ2-5; a possible D gene is TRBD1 (6 bases). Input material: peripheral blood. The CDR3 region is CASSLIGQIQETQYF. CDR3 DNA sequence: TGTGCCAGCAGTTTAATTGGACAGATTCAAGAGACCCAGTACTTC.